This T cell receptor beta chain was recovered during a study of STAT3 mutations in large granular lymphocyte leukemia. Overall study context: Roughly half the longitudinally sequenced T-LGLL patients had canonical STAT3 mutations. Over half of T-LGLL patients had one or more immunosuppressive regimens. General study results and limits: Persisting codominant clonotypes may have hidden a small pathogenic clone. At least one immunodominant TCR beta clonotype appeared in every T-cell large granular lymphocyte leukemia patient.

Regarding this clone: Antigen unknown.

The method was immunoSEQ multiplex PCR; TCRdb's version includes in-frame clones alone and lacks a portion of them. The sample holds roughly 17,000 clones; approximately 90% are singletons and the top ten take 45%. V was pared by 1 base and J by 4 bases, with 5 bases between. From germline, CDR1 is LNHNV and CDR2 YYDKDF (reference sequence). The CDR3 contains 13 residues. V and J are TRBV15 and TRBJ1-5; no reliable D call. Specimen: peripheral blood mononuclear cells. This sequence originates from a man aged 55 to 70 with T-cell large granular lymphocyte leukemia. Some clones in this sample may be carry-over from other donors' samples. The CDR3, as DNA: TGTGCCACCAGCAGAGGTCTTAATCAGCCCCAGCATTTT. It yields the protein CATSRGLNQPQHF.